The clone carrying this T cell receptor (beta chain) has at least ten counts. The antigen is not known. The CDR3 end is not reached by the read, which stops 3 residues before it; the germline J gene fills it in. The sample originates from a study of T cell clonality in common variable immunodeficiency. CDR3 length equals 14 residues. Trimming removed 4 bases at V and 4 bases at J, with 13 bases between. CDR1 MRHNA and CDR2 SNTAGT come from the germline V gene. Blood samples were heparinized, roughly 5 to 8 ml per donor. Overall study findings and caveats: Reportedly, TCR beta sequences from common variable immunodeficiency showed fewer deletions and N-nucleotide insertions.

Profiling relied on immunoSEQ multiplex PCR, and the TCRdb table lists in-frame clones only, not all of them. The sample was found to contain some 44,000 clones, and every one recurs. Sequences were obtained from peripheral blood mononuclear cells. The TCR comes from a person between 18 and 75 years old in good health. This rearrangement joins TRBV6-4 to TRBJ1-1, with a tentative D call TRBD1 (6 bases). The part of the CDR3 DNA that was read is TGTGCCAGCAGTGTTACAGGGTTTACCACTGAA. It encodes CASSVTGFTTE. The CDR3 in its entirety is CASSVTGFTTEAFF.